This TCR beta chain was identified in a study of blood T cell repertoires in COVID-19. Overall study: The study drew acute and convalescent COVID-19 samples from the United States, Italy and Spain.

TCRdb's table, derived via immunoSEQ multiplex PCR, lists solely in-frame clones and lacks some. The sample lists approximately 37,000 clones; approximately 85% were seen once. This CDR3 has 15 amino acids. CDR1 SGHNT and CDR2 YYREEE come from the germline V gene (reference sequence). V lost 2 bases to trimming and J lost 2 bases, with 13 bases between them. The origin of this receptor is a man aged 55 to 69 with active or convalescent COVID-19. The rearrangement joins TRBV5-4 to TRBJ2-5; D perhaps matches TRBD2 (6 bases). The specimen was peripheral blood. The chain's CDR3 is CASSFGDSIQETQYF. Here the CDR3 DNA reads TGTGCCAGCAGCTTTGGGGACTCGATTCAAGAGACCCAGTACTTC.